A single sample is the source of the 23 T cell receptor beta chains below, sequenced in a study of cytomegalovirus exposure and HLA in healthy donors. Only in-frame clones appear in the TCRdb table, and some are missing; sequencing was by immunoSEQ multiplex PCR. The sample yields approximately 300,000 clones, around 86% seen once. Sequences were obtained from PBMCs. All receptors come from a woman aged 18-29 years in good health and CMV-seronegative.

Only one count was recorded for this clone. This chain connects TRBV11-3 to TRBJ2-3; the D gene is possibly TRBD1 (5 bases). Germline-derived CDR1 and CDR2 are SGHNT and YENEEA. The CDR3 has 15 residues. V was shortened by 3 bases and J by 3 bases, with 13 bases between the two germline ends. This CDR3 is CASSFRQGGTDTQYF. CDR3 nucleotides: TGTGCCAGCAGCTTCCGCCAGGGTGGGACAGATACGCAGTATTTT.

The chain uses TRBV2 and TRBJ2-1; maybe TRBD2 (5 bases). The length of the CDR3 is 13 residues. V shed 6 bases and J shed 6 bases, with 12 bases lying between them. Germline V gene lookup returns CDR1 SNHLY and CDR2 FYNNEI. This CDR3 reads CASSGGMGNEQFF. CDR3 sequence (DNA): TGTGCCAGCAGCGGAGGCATGGGCAATGAGCAGTTCTTC.

J is TRBJ2-1 and V is TRBV10-3, with 10 nucleotides matching TRBD2. Germline CDR1 ENHRY, CDR2 SYGVKD. The CDR3 covers 16 residues. V shed 0 bases and J 9 bases; nucleotides not matched to a gene: 8. This chain's CDR3 is CAISESSAGGPFEQFF. The CDR3 DNA sequence: TGTGCCATCAGTGAGTCCTCAGCGGGAGGGCCGTTTGAGCAGTTCTTC.

The gene calls are TRBV28 and TRBJ2-1; 9 bases are a match to TRBD2. The V and J ends lost 6 bases and 6 bases, in that order; junction bases with no gene match: 9. This CDR3 spans 15 amino acids. The germline CDR1 and CDR2 sequences are MDHEN and SYDVKM. The CDR3 region is CASSPGSSGTNEQFF. CDR3 in DNA: TGTGCCAGCAGCCCTGGCTCTAGCGGGACCAATGAGCAGTTCTTC.

This chain connects TRBV7-2 to TRBJ1-5; 7 bases are a match to TRBD1. CDR3 size: 15 residues. Germline trimming cut 0 bases from V and 11 bases from J; bases unmatched to any gene: 10. From germline, CDR1 is SGHTA and CDR2 FQGNSA. The CDR3 nucleotides read TGTGCCAGCAGCTTAGCTTCAGGGGGAGTTTCGGCCCAGCATTTT. It encodes CASSLASGGVSAQHF.

This clone occurred once. The rearrangement joins TRBV6-5 to TRBJ2-7; TRBD2 might be the D (6 bases). CDR1 MNHEY and CDR2 SVGAGI come from the germline V gene. CDR3 length equals 14 residues. The ends were cut back, 2 bases at V and 7 bases at J, with 15 bases in the middle. Here the CDR3 reads CASSYPEGPGEQYF. DNA for the CDR3: TGTGCCAGCAGTTACCCGGAGGGGCCGGGAGAGCAGTACTTC.

A single count supports this clone. The CDR3 nucleotides read TGTGCCAGTAGTAAGACAGGGCCATCCCAGACCCAGTACTTC. Amino acids: CASSKTGPSQTQYF. The J gene is TRBJ2-5, the V gene TRBV19; TRBD1 agrees at 7 bases. This CDR3 is 14 amino acids long. Trimming removed 4 bases from V and 6 bases from J; junction bases left unmatched: 8. Germline values: CDR1 LNHDA, CDR2 SQIVND (reference sequence).

This clone was recorded at least ten times. The chain joins TRBV2 to TRBJ1-1; TRBD1 matches 8 bases. Germline V gene data show CDR1 as SNHLY and CDR2 as FYNNEI. V trimming: 1 base; J trimming: 7 bases; junction bases outside the gene matches: 5. This CDR3 comprises 14 residues. In DNA form, the CDR3 reads TGTGCCAGCAGTGAAGGGGACAGGAGCTATGAAGCTTTCTTT. As protein: CASSEGDRSYEAFF.

The chain has TRBV7-9 and TRBJ2-2; TRBD2 matches at 11 bases. Germline V gene sequence: CDR1 SEHNR, CDR2 FQNEAQ (reference sequence). V trimming: 4 bases; J trimming: 4 bases; junction bases outside the gene matches: 5. This CDR3 has 16 amino acids. The CDR3 is CASSSRLAGRTGELFF. The CDR3 nucleotides read TGTGCCAGCAGCTCAAGACTAGCGGGACGCACCGGGGAGCTGTTTTTT.

The V gene is TRBV4-1, the J gene TRBJ2-5; D remains unclear. The CDR3 runs 13 residues. Germline V lookup: CDR1 MGHRA, CDR2 YSYEKL. V was trimmed by 0 bases and J by 5 bases, leaving 7 bases between them. CDR3 region: CASSQDPRETQYF. The DNA of the CDR3 is TGCGCCAGCAGCCAAGATCCACGGGAGACCCAGTACTTC.

This clone was detected only a few times. The rearrangement joins TRBV7-3 to TRBJ2-1, with D possibly being TRBD1 (6 bases). Germline V gives CDR1 SGHTA, CDR2 FQGTGA. The CDR3 is 13 residues long. Trimming removed 5 bases from V and 5 bases from J, with 10 bases in between. This chain's CDR3 is CASSTDSNNEQFF. The DNA of the CDR3 is TGTGCCAGCAGCACGGACAGTAACAATGAGCAGTTCTTC.

This clone was seen a single time. The rearrangement uses TRBV29-1 and TRBJ2-3; D gene unclear. The germline CDR1 and CDR2 sequences are SQVTM and ANQGSEA. This CDR3 region has 13 residues. V dropped 4 bases and J dropped 0 bases, with 8 bases sitting between them. This CDR3 reads CSVATASTDTQYF. CDR3 coding DNA: TGCAGCGTTGCGACTGCTAGCACAGATACGCAGTATTTT.

This clone was detected only once. The rearrangement links TRBV7-3 to TRBJ2-3; D remains unclear. Between the trimmed V and J ends, which lost 3 bases and 6 bases, there was a span of 7 bases. Germline V gives CDR1 SGHTA, CDR2 FQGTGA. The CDR3 has 12 residues. As DNA, the CDR3 is TGTGCCAGCAGCTTGTTCGCGGATACGCAGTATTTT. Protein product: CASSLFADTQYF.

V and J are TRBV19 and TRBJ2-7, with D perhaps matching TRBD1 (6 bases). CDR3 size: 13 residues. V was shortened by 5 bases and J by 0 bases, with 8 bases between the two germline ends. CDR1 LNHDA and CDR2 SQIVND come from the germline V gene (reference sequence). DNA for the CDR3: TGTGCCAGTAGTCCGGGACACTCCTACGAGCAGTACTTC. Encoded protein: CASSPGHSYEQYF.

The chain is built from TRBV5-1 and TRBJ2-5, with 8 bases lining up with TRBD1. This CDR3 is built from 12 residues. CDR1 is SGHRS, CDR2 YFSETQ, per germline. V was pared by 6 bases and J by 3 bases, with 1 base of the junction left unmatched. The CDR3 coding sequence is TGCGCCAGCAAGGACAGGGAAGAGACCCAGTACTTC. Residues: CASKDREETQYF.

This rearrangement joins TRBV9 to TRBJ2-3; a possible D gene is TRBD2 (5 bases). Between the trimmed V and J ends, which lost 6 bases and 0 bases, there was a span of 8 bases. Germline-derived CDR1 and CDR2 are SGDLS and YYNGEE. This CDR3 region has 13 residues. CDR3 nucleotide sequence: TGTGCCAGCACCCCGGGAAGCACAGATACGCAGTATTTT. Protein sequence: CASTPGSTDTQYF.

V and J are TRBV18 and TRBJ2-6, with TRBD2 matching 9 bases. The V gene's germline CDR1 is KGHSH and CDR2 LQKENI. The CDR3 extends over 18 amino acids. V lost 6 bases to trimming and J lost 3 bases; unmatched junction nucleotides: 12. The CDR3 is CASSMGLAWGLGANVLTF. CDR3 sequence (DNA): TGTGCCAGCTCGATGGGACTAGCTTGGGGACTTGGGGCCAACGTCCTGACTTTC.

The V call is TRBV6-5, the J call TRBJ2-7; maybe TRBD1 (5 bases). CDR1 and CDR2 from the germline V gene are MNHEY and SVGAGI. Trimming removed 1 base at V and 2 bases at J, with 9 bases between. The CDR3 is made up of 14 amino acids. This CDR3 reads CASSYFRETYEQYF. The CDR3 DNA follows: TGTGCCAGCAGTTACTTCAGGGAAACCTACGAGCAGTACTTC.

The chain is built from TRBV29-1 and TRBJ1-2; 8 bases map to TRBD1. The CDR3 runs 11 residues. The germline V gene has CDR1 SQVTM and CDR2 ANQGSEA. The V segment lost 7 bases and the J segment 8 bases; nucleotides outside the gene matches: 6. The CDR3 nucleotides are TGCAGCGCTGGGGACAGGTGGGGCTACACCTTC. Encoded protein: CSAGDRWGYTF.

The genes are TRBV6-5 and TRBJ2-7; 8 nucleotides line up with TRBD2. Germline CDR1 MNHEY, CDR2 SVGAGI. CDR3 length: 14 residues. Trimming took 7 bases from V and 3 from J; bases not matched to a gene: 8. CDR3 nucleotide sequence: TGTGCCAGCAACCGAGCGGGAGAAGACTACGAGCAGTACTTC. Translation: CASNRAGEDYEQYF.

CDR3 coding DNA: TGTGCCAGCAGCGTAGGCGGCACGAATTACGAGCAGTACTTC. It specifies CASSVGGTNYEQYF. The chain links TRBV9 to TRBJ2-7; D unresolved. Per germline, CDR1 SGDLS and CDR2 YYNGEE. This CDR3 region has 14 residues. V lost 0 bases, J lost 4 bases, and 11 bases lay in between.

The chain joins TRBV5-6 to TRBJ2-7; D is possibly TRBD2 (6 bases). The germline V and J ends were trimmed by 5 bases and 5 bases, with 23 bases remaining between them. Per germline, CDR1 SGHDT and CDR2 YYEEEE. This CDR3 contains 16 residues. The CDR3 here is CASRPRRRRDPHEQYF. The CDR3 DNA reads TGTGCCAGCAGACCCAGACGACGGCGGGATCCCCACGAGCAGTACTTC.

This clone was observed once. The J gene is TRBJ2-7, the V gene TRBV4-1; weak D call: TRBD2 (7 bases). Trimming took off 0 bases at V and 5 bases at J, with 11 bases between the two ends. The CDR3 totals 14 residues. The germline V gene encodes CDR1 MGHRA and CDR2 YSYEKL. In nucleotides, the CDR3 is TGCGCCAGCAGCCAAGATCGGGGGGCGAACGAGCAGTACTTC. This codes for CASSQDRGANEQYF.